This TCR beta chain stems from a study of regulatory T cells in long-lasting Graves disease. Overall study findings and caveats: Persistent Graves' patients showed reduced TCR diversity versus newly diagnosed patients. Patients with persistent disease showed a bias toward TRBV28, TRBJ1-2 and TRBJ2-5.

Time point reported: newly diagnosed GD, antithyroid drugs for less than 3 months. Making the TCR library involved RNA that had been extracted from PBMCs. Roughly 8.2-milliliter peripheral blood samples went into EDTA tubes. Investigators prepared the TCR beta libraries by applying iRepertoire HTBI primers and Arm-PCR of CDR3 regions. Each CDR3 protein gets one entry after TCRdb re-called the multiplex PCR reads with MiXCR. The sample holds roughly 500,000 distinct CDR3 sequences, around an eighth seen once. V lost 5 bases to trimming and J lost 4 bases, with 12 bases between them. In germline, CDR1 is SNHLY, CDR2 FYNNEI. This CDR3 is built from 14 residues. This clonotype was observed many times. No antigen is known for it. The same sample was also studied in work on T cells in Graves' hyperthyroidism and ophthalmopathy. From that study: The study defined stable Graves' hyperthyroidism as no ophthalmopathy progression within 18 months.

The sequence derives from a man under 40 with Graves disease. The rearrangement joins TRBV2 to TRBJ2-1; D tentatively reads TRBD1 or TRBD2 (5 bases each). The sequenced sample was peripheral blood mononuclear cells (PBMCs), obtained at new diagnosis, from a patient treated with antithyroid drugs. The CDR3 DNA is TGTGCCAGCAGTATGGGACCAACGTACAATGAGCAGTTCTTC. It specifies CASSMGPTYNEQFF.